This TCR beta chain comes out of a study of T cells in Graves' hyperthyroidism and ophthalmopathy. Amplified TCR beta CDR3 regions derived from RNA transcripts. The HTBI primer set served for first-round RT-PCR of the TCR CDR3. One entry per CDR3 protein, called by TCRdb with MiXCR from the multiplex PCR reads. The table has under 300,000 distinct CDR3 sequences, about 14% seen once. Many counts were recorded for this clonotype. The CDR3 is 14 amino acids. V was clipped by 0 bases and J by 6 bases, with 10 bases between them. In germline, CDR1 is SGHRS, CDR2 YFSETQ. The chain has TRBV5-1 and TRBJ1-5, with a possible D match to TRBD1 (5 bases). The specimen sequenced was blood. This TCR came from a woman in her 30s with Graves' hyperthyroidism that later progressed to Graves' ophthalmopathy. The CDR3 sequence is CASSLVSGSQPQHF. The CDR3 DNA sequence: TGCGCCAGCAGCTTGGTGTCAGGGAGTCAGCCCCAGCATTTT.